The 18 T cell receptor beta chains in this list originate from one sample, sequenced in a study of blood T cell repertoires in COVID-19. The protocol was immunoSEQ multiplex PCR, while the TCRdb copy is restricted to in-frame clones and leaves out a portion. The sample lists some 73,000 clones, about 93% seen once, with 6.9% in the top ten. Source material: peripheral blood. The receptors come from a human donor in a cohort sampled during active COVID-19.

The rearrangement uses TRBV28 and TRBJ2-5; tentative D call: TRBD1 (6 bases). Trimming took 3 bases from V and 3 from J, leaving 23 bases between them. From germline, CDR1 is MDHEN and CDR2 SYDVKM. The CDR3 runs to 18 residues. This chain's CDR3 is CASSLQGRYRALEETQYF. Written as DNA, the CDR3 is TGTGCCAGCAGTTTGCAGGGCCGATACAGGGCACTTGAAGAGACCCAGTACTTC.

This clone has a single count. The gene calls are TRBV6-1 and TRBJ2-7, with TRBD1 matching 12 bases. The germline gives CDR1 MNHNS, CDR2 SASEGT. V was clipped by 4 bases and J by 5 bases; unmatched bases: 9. The CDR3 is made up of 16 amino acids. The CDR3, as DNA: TGTGCCAGCAGTGCACGAGGGGGACAGGGGGCGGACGAGCAGTACTTC. Amino acids: CASSARGGQGADEQYF.

The CDR3: CASSDGQGADTQYF. CDR3 nucleotides: TGTGCCAGCAGTGACGGACAGGGGGCAGATACGCAGTATTTT. The chain carries TRBV6-4 and TRBJ2-3; 10 nucleotides match TRBD1. Losses at the gene ends were 2 bases for V and 4 bases for J; bases not matched to a gene: 0. CDR3 length: 14 amino acids. Germline CDR1 is MRHNA and CDR2 is SNTAGT.

The chain combines TRBV5-1 with TRBJ2-7; 8 bases agree with TRBD1. Germline loops: CDR1 SGHRS, CDR2 YFSETQ. J gave up 4 bases and V 3 bases, and 3 bases lay outside the gene matches. The CDR3 spans 13 residues. CDR3 coding DNA: TGCGCCAGCAGCTCACAGGGGGAATACGAGCAGTACTTC. This translates into CASSSQGEYEQYF.

V usage is TRBV6-2 or TRBV6-3 and J usage is TRBJ1-4; maybe TRBD1 (5 bases). Germline V gene data show CDR1 as MNHEY and CDR2 as SVGEGT. Trimming shortened V by 5 bases and J by 5 bases, and 18 bases separated the two germline ends. The CDR3 runs to 16 residues. The CDR3 reads CASSRALAGGNEKLFF. The CDR3 DNA reads as TGTGCCAGCAGTCGAGCTCTGGCGGGGGGAAATGAAAAACTGTTTTTT.

The chain links TRBV15 to TRBJ1-1; D remains unclear. This CDR3 has 14 amino acids. From germline, CDR1 is LNHNV and CDR2 YYDKDF (reference sequence). Between the trimmed V and J ends, which lost 5 bases and 2 bases, there was a span of 12 bases. CDR3 nucleotides: TGTGCCACCAGCGGCGGGGAATCTAACACTGAAGCTTTCTTT. This encodes CATSGGESNTEAFF. The entire variable domain, with the rest obtained from reference TRBV15 and TRBJ1-1, is as follows: DAMVIQNPRYQVTQFGKPVTLSCSQTLNHNVMYWYQQKSSQAPKLLFHYYDKDFNNEADTPDNFQSRRPNTSFCFLDIRSPGLGDTAMYLCATSGGESNTEAFFGQGTRLTVV.

The genes are TRBV19 and TRBJ1-2; D is ambiguous. The CDR3 totals 15 residues. Germline lookup yields CDR1 LNHDA and CDR2 SQIVND (reference sequence). Trimming shortened V by 3 bases and J by 7 bases, and 18 bases separated the two germline ends. Here the CDR3 reads CASSMRRGIDTGYTF. CDR3 sequence (DNA): TGTGCCAGTAGTATGCGAAGAGGGATAGATACTGGCTACACCTTC.

V and J are TRBV29-1 and TRBJ1-2; possibly TRBD1 for D (5 bases). Per germline, CDR1 SQVTM and CDR2 ANQGSEA. Trimming took off 7 bases at V and 7 bases at J, with 13 bases between the two ends. This CDR3 spans 11 amino acids. CDR3 amino acids: CSAPGALGYTF. The CDR3 DNA sequence: TGCAGCGCGCCTGGGGCGCTTGGCTACACCTTC.

V and J are TRBV28 and TRBJ1-1; possible D gene TRBD1, 5 bases. Between the trimmed V and J ends, which lost 10 bases and 2 bases, there was a span of 14 bases. The germline gives CDR1 MDHEN, CDR2 SYDVKM. There are 13 residues in the CDR3. The CDR3 here is CATSGGSNTEAFF. The CDR3 DNA reads as TGTGCCACTTCTGGGGGGAGCAACACTGAAGCTTTCTTT.

The gene calls are TRBV5-1 and TRBJ2-2; no firm D call. Germline V gene lookup returns CDR1 SGHRS and CDR2 YFSETQ. V was clipped by 5 bases and J by 4 bases, with 21 bases between them. The CDR3 contains 17 residues. The CDR3 bases are TGCGCCAGCAGAAATCCGGTAAATACGGGTGTCACCGGGGAGCTGTTTTTT. Protein product: CASRNPVNTGVTGELFF.

The genes are TRBV5-1 and TRBJ2-1; 8 bases fit TRBD1. There are 16 residues in the CDR3. Trimming removed 2 bases from V and 0 bases from J; junction bases left unmatched: 4. The germline V gene has CDR1 SGHRS and CDR2 YFSETQ. The CDR3 here is CASSFGTGHSYNEQFF. CDR3 nucleotides: TGCGCCAGCAGCTTCGGGACAGGCCACTCCTACAATGAGCAGTTCTTC.

CDR3 in amino acids: CASSKETSIQETQYF. The CDR3 region has the DNA TGCGCCAGCAGTAAGGAGACTAGCATCCAAGAGACCCAGTACTTC. The chain has TRBV5-1 and TRBJ2-5; TRBD2 matches at 7 bases. The CDR3 totals 15 residues. Trimming took 5 bases from V and 1 from J; bases not matched to a gene: 8. Germline CDR1 SGHRS, CDR2 YFSETQ.

CDR3 region: CAWSGVAGASTDTQYF. The CDR3 DNA follows: TGTGCCTGGAGTGGGGTGGCGGGGGCTAGCACAGATACGCAGTATTTT. The chain uses TRBV30 and TRBJ2-3; D possibly corresponds to TRBD2 (7 bases). The CDR3 spans 16 residues. V dropped 1 base and J dropped 0 bases, with 14 bases sitting between them. Germline CDR1 reads GTSNPN; CDR2 reads SVGIG (reference sequence).

This clone showed up just once. The chain carries TRBV7-8 and TRBJ2-7; D may be TRBD2 (5 bases). Germline CDR1 is SGHVS and CDR2 is FQNEAQ. The CDR3 spans 13 residues. Trimming removed 5 bases at V and 1 base at J, with 9 bases between. CDR3 DNA sequence: TGTGCCAGCAGCGTGGGGAGATCCTACGAGCAGTACTTC. Translating it yields CASSVGRSYEQYF.

This chain joins TRBV10-3 and TRBJ1-2, with unresolved D. The ends were cut back, 6 bases at V and 4 bases at J, with 12 bases in the middle. The germline gives CDR1 ENHRY, CDR2 SYGVKD. The CDR3 sequence is 13 residues long. CDR3 sequence (DNA): TGTGCCATCAGGGCGGGCGGATTCTATGGCTACACCTTC. It translates to CAIRAGGFYGYTF.

The chain recombines TRBV6-5 with TRBJ2-7; 9 bases are shared with TRBD2. Losses at the gene ends were 6 bases for V and 5 bases for J; bases not matched to a gene: 11. This CDR3 spans 15 amino acids. Germline V gene data show CDR1 as MNHEY and CDR2 as SVGAGI. The chain's CDR3 is CASSPRGGGAHEQYF. Written as DNA, the CDR3 is TGTGCCAGCAGCCCACGAGGCGGGGGGGCCCACGAGCAGTACTTC.

The chain couples TRBV21-1 to TRBJ2-1; the listed D gene, TRBD2, was not tested against the DNA. TRBV21-1 is classified as a pseudogene. This CDR3 spans 14 amino acids. This CDR3 reads CASSKSVGVNEQFF. In DNA, the CDR3 is TGTGCCAGCAGCAAATCAGTCGGGGTCAATGAGCAGTTCTTC.

This chain uses TRBV6-1 with TRBJ1-4; 7 bases fit TRBD1. The CDR3 spans 18 residues. The germline V gene encodes CDR1 MNHNS and CDR2 SASEGT. The J segment lost 6 bases and the V segment lost 2 bases, leaving 15 bases of the junction unmatched. The CDR3 loop reads CASSEFRTGTSNYEKLFF. The CDR3 DNA reads as TGTGCCAGCAGTGAATTCAGGACAGGTACCTCGAACTATGAAAAACTGTTTTTT.